Below, 28 T cell receptor beta chains from the same sample are listed, as sequenced in a study of identical twins. TCRdb re-analysed the 5' RACE reads in MiXCR, keeping a single row per CDR3 protein. Among some 500,000 distinct CDR3 sequences listed, over 8.5% were seen once. The same sample was also used in a study of yellow fever vaccine responses in identical twins.

The sequenced sample was PBMCs. The source is a woman aged 18 to 35 in good health.

This clonotype was recorded a few times. The chain combines TRBV5-1 with TRBJ1-6; maybe TRBD1 (6 bases). Trimming stripped 0 bases from V and 5 bases from J, with 12 bases between. CDR3 length equals 16 residues. CDR1 is SGHRS and CDR2 is YFSETQ in the germline V gene. For the CDR3, the DNA is TGCGCCAGCAGCTTGGAACAACAGGGTGATAATTCACCCCTCCACTTT. This encodes CASSLEQQGDNSPLHF.

CDR3 coding DNA: TGTGCCAGCAGCAACCCTCGGATGCGAGCGGGACGAGGAGAGACCCAGTACTTC. Translation gives CASSNPRMRAGRGETQYF. The rearrangement links TRBV3-1 to TRBJ2-5, with 7 bases matching TRBD2. This CDR3 is 18 amino acids long. V lost 5 bases to trimming and J lost 4 bases; unmatched junction nucleotides: 19. CDR1 is LGHDT and CDR2 is YNNKEL in the germline V gene (reference sequence).

The V gene is TRBV4-3, the J gene TRBJ2-7; 13 bases are shared with TRBD2. The trim removed 0 bases at V and 1 base at J, leaving 3 bases unmatched. The length of the CDR3 is 17 residues. Germline V gene data show CDR1 as LGHNA and CDR2 as YSLEER. CDR3 nucleotide sequence: TGCGCCAGCAGCCAAGAGTTGGGACTAGCGGGATCCTACGAGCAGTACTTC. Residues: CASSQELGLAGSYEQYF.

This clonotype was detected many times. The gene calls are TRBV10-3 and TRBJ2-1; 9 nucleotides match TRBD1. The CDR3 consists of 13 residues. Trimming cost V 10 bases and J 4 bases; bases outside gene matches: 5. Per germline, CDR1 ENHRY and CDR2 SYGVKD. DNA for the CDR3: TGTGCCACCGTGGGACAGGGATACAATGAGCAGTTCTTC. As protein: CATVGQGYNEQFF.

The chain joins TRBV6-2 or TRBV6-3 to TRBJ1-1, with a possible D match to TRBD1 (5 bases). Germline V gene lookup returns CDR1 MNHEY and CDR2 SVGEGT. The CDR3 runs 15 residues. V lost 6 bases and J lost 6, with 20 bases in between. CDR3 amino acids: CASSQSPGPPSEAFF. The DNA of the CDR3 is TGTGCCAGCAGCCAAAGCCCGGGGCCACCCTCTGAAGCTTTCTTT.

This clonotype was found many times. The chain is built from TRBV20-1 and TRBJ1-6, with D possibly being TRBD1 (5 bases). The CDR3 loop spans 13 amino acids. Germline CDR1 and CDR2: DFQATT and SNEGSKA (reference sequence). Trimming took 6 bases from V and 6 from J, leaving 12 bases between them. In nucleotides, the CDR3 is TGCAGTGCAGCTGGGGGAGGTAATTCACCCCTCCACTTT. This sequence encodes CSAAGGGNSPLHF.

V usage is TRBV12-3 or TRBV12-4 and J usage is TRBJ2-2; a possible D gene is TRBD2 (6 bases). The CDR3 has 14 amino acids. Trimming cost V 2 bases and J 6 bases, with 10 bases left between them. CDR3 in amino acids: CASSLWGEPGELFF. Here the CDR3 DNA reads TGTGCCAGCAGTTTATGGGGGGAACCCGGGGAGCTGTTTTTT.

The chain is built from TRBV5-1 and TRBJ2-3; 11 nucleotides match TRBD2. The CDR3 has 20 residues. V trimming: 2 bases; J trimming: 5 bases; junction bases outside the gene matches: 19. CDR1 and CDR2 (germline): SGHRS, YFSETQ. CDR3 coding DNA: TGCGCCAGCAGCTTCGGACTCTTAGCGGGAGGGCCTCTGATTAAAGATACGCAGTATTTT. Protein: CASSFGLLAGGPLIKDTQYF.

J is TRBJ2-1 and V is TRBV4-3; 7 bases fit TRBD2. Germline loops: CDR1 LGHNA, CDR2 YSLEER. The CDR3 runs to 18 residues. V trimming: 2 bases; J trimming: 1 base; junction bases outside the gene matches: 11. The CDR3 nucleotides are TGCGCCAGCAGCCAATTTCCCAGCGGGATCCGGTCCTACAATGAGCAGTTCTTC. Its protein is CASSQFPSGIRSYNEQFF.

In this sample, this clonotype turned up a few times. The chain couples TRBV19 to TRBJ2-7; D is possibly TRBD1 (5 bases). CDR1 is LNHDA, CDR2 SQIVND, per germline (reference sequence). This CDR3 region has 14 residues. Trimming cost V 1 base and J 2 bases, with 9 bases left between them. The CDR3 is CASSIATAAYEQYF. DNA of the CDR3: TGTGCCAGTAGTATAGCGACAGCAGCCTACGAGCAGTACTTC.

In this sample, this clonotype turned up many times. V and J are TRBV11-2 and TRBJ2-7; 11 nucleotides align to TRBD1. CDR1 is SGHAT, CDR2 FQNNGV, per germline. The CDR3 extends over 16 amino acids. V lost 1 base, J lost 2 bases, and 4 bases stayed unmatched. CDR3 DNA: TGTGCCAGCAGCTTAGCCGGGACAGGGGGAACCTACGAGCAGTACTTC. Translated: CASSLAGTGGTYEQYF.

This clonotype occurred many times. The chain employs TRBV6-1 and TRBJ2-1; the D is unclear. The CDR3 consists of 11 residues. Germline CDR1 and CDR2: MNHNS and SASEGT. V lost 2 bases and J lost 8, with 4 bases in between. The CDR3 nucleotides read TGTGCCAGCAGTGAACTTGATGAGCAGTTCTTC. It is translated as CASSELDEQFF.

This clonotype was picked up many times. The chain recombines TRBV12-3 or TRBV12-4 with TRBJ2-1; TRBD2 might be the D (6 bases). The CDR3 runs 15 residues. Trimming cost V 6 bases and J 0 bases, with 12 bases left between them. CDR3 amino acids: CASSAGLSSYNEQFF. CDR3 sequence (DNA): TGTGCCAGCAGCGCGGGACTTAGCTCCTACAATGAGCAGTTCTTC.

This chain joins TRBV20-1 and TRBJ2-7; the D gene is possibly TRBD2 (5 bases). The CDR3 totals 15 residues. V was clipped by 0 bases and J by 6 bases, with 18 bases between them. Germline CDR1 reads DFQATT; CDR2 reads SNEGSKA (reference sequence). In DNA form, the CDR3 reads TGCAGTGCTAGAGATCTAGTTTCCGGAGGCCCCGAGCAGTACTTC. Protein sequence: CSARDLVSGGPEQYF.

This clonotype was recorded at least ten times. This CDR3 is CSVDPRLLTYNEQFF. The CDR3 DNA follows: TGCAGCGTTGACCCACGCCTCCTCACCTACAATGAGCAGTTCTTC. V is TRBV29-1 and J is TRBJ2-1; D is ambiguous. There are 15 residues in the CDR3. Germline values: CDR1 SQVTM, CDR2 ANQGSEA. V was shortened by 3 bases and J by 2 bases, with 14 bases between the two germline ends.

This clonotype was counted between two and nine times. The chain uses TRBV12-5 and TRBJ2-2; no clear D. Between the trimmed V and J ends, which lost 2 bases and 6 bases, there was a span of 7 bases. CDR1 is LGHNT, CDR2 FRNRAP, per germline. CDR3 size: 13 residues. The CDR3 reads CASGLTAAGELFF. In DNA form, the CDR3 reads TGTGCTAGTGGTTTGACGGCAGCCGGGGAGCTGTTTTTT. Full variable domain (rest looked up from reference TRBV12-5 and TRBJ2-2): DARVTQTPRHKVTEMGQEVTMRCQPILGHNTVFWYRQTMMQGLELLAYFRNRAPLDDSGMPKDRFSAEMPDATLATLKIQPSEPRDSAVYFCASGLTAAGELFFGEGSRLTVL.

This clonotype was found many times. The chain recombines TRBV4-3 with TRBJ1-3, with a possible D match to TRBD1 (5 bases). The CDR3 is made up of 13 amino acids. Germline CDR1 reads LGHNA; CDR2 reads YSLEER. The V end lost 4 bases, the J end lost 4 bases, and 8 bases lay between the germline ends. For the CDR3, the DNA is TGCGCCAGCAGCCTCTACAGGGGAAACACCATATATTTT. It translates to CASSLYRGNTIYF.

This clonotype came up many times. J is TRBJ2-7 and V is TRBV4-2; tentatively, D is TRBD2 (6 bases). V dropped 0 bases and J dropped 3 bases, with 9 bases sitting between them. CDR1 and CDR2 (germline): LGHNA, YNFKEQ. CDR3 length: 14 amino acids. The CDR3 nucleotides read TGTGCCAGCAGCCAAGATGTGCGGGGCTACGAGCAGTACTTC. It encodes CASSQDVRGYEQYF.

This clonotype occurred a few times. This chain joins TRBV28 and TRBJ2-3; TRBD1 might be the D (5 bases). V lost 3 bases and J 0 bases, leaving 16 bases between the germline ends. CDR1 MDHEN and CDR2 SYDVKM come from the germline V gene. This CDR3 has 17 amino acids. DNA for the CDR3: TGTGCCAGCAGTTTGGATAGGGGCTTAACCAGCACAGATACGCAGTATTTT. Amino acids: CASSLDRGLTSTDTQYF. Variable domain in full (rest from reference TRBV28 and TRBJ2-3): DVKVTQSSRYLVKRTGEKVFLECVQDMDHENMFWYRQDPGLGLRLIYFSYDVKMKEKGDIPEGYSVSREKKERFSLILESASTNQTSMYLCASSLDRGLTSTDTQYFGPGTRLTVL.

This clonotype was found a few times. The rearrangement links TRBV7-3 to TRBJ2-3; D is possibly TRBD1 (5 bases). Trimming shortened V by 5 bases and J by 4 bases, and 13 bases separated the two germline ends. The germline gives CDR1 SGHTA, CDR2 FQGTGA. This CDR3 contains 14 residues. In DNA form, the CDR3 reads TGTGCCAGCAGCCCACTTGGGGCGGCAGATACGCAGTATTTT. Amino acids: CASSPLGAADTQYF.

A few counts support this clonotype. The gene calls are TRBV20-1 and TRBJ2-2; D call uncertain. The CDR3 runs 12 residues. Trimming pared 4 bases from V and 7 bases from J, leaving 10 bases between. Germline values: CDR1 DFQATT, CDR2 SNEGSKA (reference sequence). The CDR3 spells CSANQVVGELFF. The CDR3 DNA is TGCAGTGCTAATCAGGTCGTCGGGGAGCTGTTTTTT.

In its sample, this clonotype was seen many times. The chain links TRBV6-4 to TRBJ2-3; 10 bases are shared with TRBD2. Germline CDR1 MRHNA, CDR2 SNTAGT. J gave up 2 bases and V 5 bases, and 1 base lay outside the gene matches. CDR3 length equals 14 residues. The CDR3 loop is CASSSGGATDTQYF. CDR3 in DNA: TGTGCCAGCAGTAGCGGGGGGGCCACAGATACGCAGTATTTT.

Ten or more counts support this clonotype. The gene calls are TRBV15 and TRBJ2-4; TRBD1 agrees at 9 bases. CDR1 LNHNV and CDR2 YYDKDF come from the germline V gene (reference sequence). The CDR3 has 18 residues. V lost 2 bases, J lost 4 bases, and 12 bases stayed unmatched. CDR3 DNA sequence: TGTGCCACCAGCAGATCGTTGGGGACAGGGAAGGTTAAAAACATTCAGTACTTC. Protein product: CATSRSLGTGKVKNIQYF.

This clonotype was seen at least ten times. CDR3 loop: CASSPLTVGTQYF. The CDR3 nucleotides read TGTGCCAGCAGCCCCCTAACAGTGGGGACCCAGTACTTC. V is TRBV11-2 and J is TRBJ2-5; D gene ambiguous. CDR1 is SGHAT, CDR2 FQNNGV, per germline. V shed 5 bases and J shed 7 bases, with 14 bases lying between them. The CDR3 runs 13 residues.

CDR3 region: CASSKNRDLGNTIYF. CDR3 DNA: TGTGCCAGCAGCAAAAACAGGGACCTCGGAAACACCATATATTTT. The J gene is TRBJ1-3, the V gene TRBV7-9; D may be TRBD1 (6 bases). This CDR3 has 15 amino acids. Trimming stripped 5 bases from V and 4 bases from J, with 15 bases between. Germline-derived CDR1 and CDR2 are SEHNR and FQNEAQ (reference sequence).

Concerning this clonotype itself: One end of the junction is discordant with germline, which a read error may explain. This chain connects TRBV3-1 to TRBJ2-1, with 11 nucleotides matching TRBD2. Germline CDR1 LGHDT, CDR2 YNNKEL (reference sequence). The CDR3 totals 18 residues. In DNA form, the CDR3 reads TGTGCCTGCAGCCGAGCCGCGACCGGGACTAGCGGCATTGTCGAGCAGTTCTTC. Its translation: CACSRAATGTSGIVEQFF.

This clonotype showed up just a few times. The gene calls are TRBV4-1 and TRBJ2-1; D is undetermined. This CDR3 region has 13 residues. V lost 0 bases and J lost 10, with 10 bases in between. The V gene's germline CDR1 is MGHRA and CDR2 YSYEKL. DNA of the CDR3: TGCGCCAGCAGCCAAGAAGGGAAGGGCGAGCAGTTCTTC. Translation: CASSQEGKGEQFF.

The DNA for the CDR3 is TGTGCCAGCAGCCCCCGTCTTGGGGGAGATTCAGATACGCAGTATTTT. It specifies CASSPRLGGDSDTQYF. The chain carries TRBV7-9 and TRBJ2-3; D may correspond to TRBD1 or TRBD2 (5 bases each). Germline-derived CDR1 and CDR2 are SEHNR and FQNEAQ (reference sequence). The CDR3 extends over 16 amino acids. The V end lost 5 bases, the J end lost 4 bases, and 19 bases lay between the germline ends.